The sequence of this T cell receptor beta chain was determined in a study of regulatory T cells in long-lasting Graves disease. This clonotype was seen a handful of times. What it binds is unknown. Both iRepertoire HTBI primers and Arm-PCR of CDR3 regions were used to build the TCR beta libraries. TCRdb re-derived calls from the multiplex PCR reads in MiXCR, one entry per CDR3 protein. The sample lists roughly 500,000 distinct CDR3 sequences, 14% occurring once. Findings and limits, study-wide: Persistent cases of Graves' showed reduced TCR diversity relative to newly diagnosed patients. Sample size, which was small, may have reduced accuracy.

Time point defined: newly diagnosed GD, antithyroid drugs for less than 3 months. Scientists built the TCR library using RNA that was extracted from PBMCs. Germline V CDR1 and CDR2: SGHRS, YFSETQ. This CDR3 region has 16 residues. With 2 bases removed from V and 1 base from J, the gap between germline ends came to 15 bases. This same sample was also part of a study on T cells in Graves' hyperthyroidism and ophthalmopathy.

The chain is built from TRBV5-1 and TRBJ2-5; TRBD2 might be the D (6 bases). The material sequenced was peripheral blood mononuclear cells (PBMCs), taken at new diagnosis, from a patient treated with antithyroid drugs. The receptor was derived from a woman aged 45 to 65 with Graves disease. CDR3 protein: CASSFLAGPGQETQYF. Written as DNA, the CDR3 is TGCGCCAGCAGCTTTCTGGCGGGGCCAGGCCAAGAGACCCAGTACTTC.